The 20 T cell receptor beta chains below all came from one sample that was sequenced in a study of early T cells in non-severe SARS-CoV-2 infection. A single record per CDR3 protein comes from TCRdb applying MiXCR to the 5' RACE reads. The sample carries about 26,000 distinct CDR3 sequences, 4% to 4.5% recorded once. The sequenced material came from whole blood. The receptors were gathered from an adult who was a healthcare worker with PCR-confirmed SARS-CoV-2 infection or an uninfected control (not recorded which).

The chain uses TRBV5-1 and TRBJ2-3, with TRBD2 identical over 11 bases. J lost 2 bases, V lost 3 bases, and 5 bases had no gene match. Germline-derived CDR1 and CDR2 are SGHRS and YFSETQ. The CDR3 contains 16 residues. The CDR3 region is CASSSGTSGFTDTQYF. The DNA of the CDR3 is TGCGCCAGCAGCTCCGGGACTAGCGGTTTCACAGATACGCAGTATTTT.

This clonotype occurred many times. This chain joins TRBV7-9 and TRBJ2-1, with D perhaps TRBD2 (6 bases). Trimming took 7 bases from V and 4 from J, leaving 8 bases between them. This CDR3 spans 12 amino acids. CDR1 is SEHNR, CDR2 FQNEAQ, per germline (reference sequence). The DNA for the CDR3 is TGTGCCAGCAACGGAGGGTACAATGAGCAGTTCTTC. Translating gives CASNGGYNEQFF. The whole variable domain, remainder taken from reference TRBV7-9 and TRBJ2-1, is DTGVSQNPRHKITKRGQNVTFRCDPISEHNRLYWYRQTLGQGPEFLTYFQNEAQLEKSRLLSDRFSAERPKGSFSTLEIQRTEQGDSAMYLCASNGGYNEQFFGPGTRLTVL.

This clonotype was seen many times. The chain has TRBV20-1 and TRBJ1-5, with D possibly matching TRBD1 (5 bases). V was trimmed by 4 bases and J by 0 bases, leaving 10 bases between them. The germline CDR1 and CDR2 sequences are DFQATT and SNEGSKA (reference sequence). The CDR3 has 14 amino acids. CDR3 DNA: TGCAGTGCTACGCAGGGCTATAGCAATCAGCCCCAGCATTTT. This codes for CSATQGYSNQPQHF.

This clonotype came up many times. The CDR3 spells CAGYSRVRGTQYF. Here the CDR3 DNA reads TGTGCCGGATACTCTAGGGTGAGAGGGACCCAGTACTTC. V is TRBV30 and J is TRBJ2-5; D gene uncertain. CDR1 and CDR2 from the germline V gene are GTSNPN and SVGIG (reference sequence). The CDR3 is made up of 13 amino acids. The V end was cut by 8 bases, the J end by 7 bases, with 20 bases between.

This clonotype was counted ten times or more. V usage is TRBV11-2 and J usage is TRBJ2-3; 8 bases are a match to TRBD1. The CDR3 runs to 16 residues. Germline V gene data show CDR1 as SGHAT and CDR2 as FQNNGV. The trim removed 3 bases at V and 2 bases at J, leaving 7 bases unmatched. CDR3 residues: CASSFRGGQVTDTQYF. In DNA, the CDR3 is TGTGCCAGCAGCTTTAGAGGGGGACAGGTCACAGATACGCAGTATTTT.

This clonotype showed up just a few times. The rearrangement joins TRBV11-2 to TRBJ2-3; 16 nucleotides match TRBD2. The CDR3 consists of 16 residues. The V gene's germline CDR1 is SGHAT and CDR2 FQNNGV. The V segment lost 5 bases and the J segment 6 bases; nucleotides outside the gene matches: 5. CDR3 in amino acids: CASSPRGLAGGDTQYF. CDR3 bases: TGTGCCAGCAGCCCGAGGGGACTAGCGGGAGGGGATACGCAGTATTTT.

This clonotype came up many times. V gene TRBV7-2 combines with J gene TRBJ1-6; the D is unclear. Germline V gene data show CDR1 as SGHTA and CDR2 as FQGNSA. The CDR3 is 13 residues long. V lost 0 bases and J 15 bases, leaving 12 bases between the germline ends. The CDR3 protein is CASSLASAVNLHF. As DNA, the CDR3 is TGTGCCAGCAGCTTAGCATCGGCAGTGAACCTCCACTTT.

This clonotype occurred many times. The rearrangement uses TRBV29-1 and TRBJ2-7, with no clear D. Trimming took off 2 bases at V and 5 bases at J, with 13 bases between the two ends. The CDR3 contains 13 residues. The germline V gene has CDR1 SQVTM and CDR2 ANQGSEA. CDR3 sequence: CSVERWGRHEQYF. The CDR3 bases are TGCAGCGTTGAAAGGTGGGGTCGACACGAGCAGTACTTC.

This clonotype has a count of ten or more. The chain has TRBV5-4 and TRBJ2-2; 13 positions agree with TRBD2. V lost 3 bases and J lost 2; bases outside the gene matches: 7. Germline CDR1 and CDR2: SGHNT and YYREEE (reference sequence). This CDR3 is 18 amino acids long. The CDR3 loop reads CASSSGLAGRTNTGELFF. CDR3 sequence (DNA): TGTGCCAGCAGCTCGGGACTAGCGGGACGTACCAACACCGGGGAGCTGTTTTTT.

The V and J genes are TRBV10-3 and TRBJ2-2; 8 bases align to TRBD1. The V gene end was trimmed by 4 bases and the J gene end by 5 bases; junction bases not matched to a gene: 6. The V gene's germline CDR1 is ENHRY and CDR2 SYGVKD. This CDR3 comprises 15 residues. CDR3 sequence reads: CAISVDRGGTGELFF. The CDR3 nucleotides are TGTGCCATCAGTGTTGACAGGGGTGGAACCGGGGAGCTGTTTTTT.

The chain has TRBV19 and TRBJ2-4; the match to TRBD2 covers 11 bases. In germline, CDR1 is LNHDA, CDR2 SQIVND (reference sequence). This CDR3 has 19 residues. The junction had 12 bases not matched to a gene; V was cut back by 5 bases and J by 0 bases. CDR3 in DNA: TGTGCCAGTAGTGGGGTAGCGGGAGGGCACGACCGAGCCAAAAACATTCAGTACTTC. It codes for CASSGVAGGHDRAKNIQYF.

This clonotype was detected many times. A read error may produce the germline difference seen at one junction end. The V and J genes are TRBV7-9 and TRBJ1-1; 11 bases fit TRBD1. Germline assignment: CDR1 SEHNR and CDR2 FQNEAQ (reference sequence). There are 17 residues in the CDR3. CDR3 nucleotides: TGTGCCAGCAGCTTAGCCGGGACAGGGGGAATGAAGACTGAAGCTTTCTTT. Residues: CASSLAGTGGMKTEAFF.

V gene TRBV29-1 combines with J gene TRBJ1-2; 7 bases line up with TRBD1. This CDR3 contains 11 residues. From germline, CDR1 is SQVTM and CDR2 ANQGSEA. After removal of 7 bases from V and 3 bases from J, the junction contained 2 bases not matched to a gene. As DNA, the CDR3 is TGCAGCGCAGGGACAGACTATGGCTACACCTTC. It codes for CSAGTDYGYTF.

In its sample, this clonotype was seen many times. The chain joins TRBV21-1 to TRBJ2-6; the table's TRBD1 call for D was not verified on the DNA. TRBV21-1 is recorded as a pseudogene. The CDR3 is 20 amino acids. The CDR3 spells CASSMIGTGHVWSGANVLTF. CDR3 nucleotides: TGTGCCAGCAGCATGATTGGGACAGGGCACGTATGGTCTGGGGCCAACGTCCTGACTTTC.

This clonotype was recorded a few times. This chain joins TRBV4-1 and TRBJ1-2; D possibly corresponds to TRBD1 (6 bases). Between the trimmed V and J ends, which lost 1 base and 6 bases, there was a span of 12 bases. Germline-derived CDR1 and CDR2 are MGHRA and YSYEKL. This CDR3 spans 14 amino acids. DNA of the CDR3: TGCGCCAGCAGCCAAGGCCCGGGGGCGGATGGCTACACCTTC. Its translation is CASSQGPGADGYTF.

V is TRBV12-3 or TRBV12-4 and J is TRBJ2-6; D not resolved. The ends were cut back, 5 bases at V and 0 bases at J, with 2 bases in the middle. CDR3 length: 13 residues. In DNA form, the CDR3 reads TGTGCCAGCAGTAACTCTGGGGCCAACGTCCTGACTTTC. It yields the protein CASSNSGANVLTF.

This clonotype is judged medium-sized. This chain links TRBV9 with TRBJ2-2; D not resolved. The CDR3 is 15 residues long. Deletions cut 0 bases from V and 0 bases from J, with 6 bases between. Germline CDR1 is SGDLS and CDR2 is YYNGEE. The CDR3 region is CASSVDQANTGELFF. The CDR3 bases are TGTGCCAGCAGCGTAGACCAAGCGAACACCGGGGAGCTGTTTTTT.

This CDR3 reads CASSLAAYEQYF. The CDR3 DNA reads TGTGCCAGCAGCCTAGCAGCCTACGAGCAGTACTTC. The gene calls are TRBV3-1 and TRBJ2-7; D is undetermined. The CDR3 has 12 residues. Germline CDR1 and CDR2: LGHDT and YNNKEL (reference sequence). Trimming removed 4 bases from V and 2 bases from J, with 6 bases in between.

This sequence joins TRBV6-5 and TRBJ2-2; 10 bases line up with TRBD1. After removal of 8 bases from V and 5 bases from J, the junction contained 5 bases not matched to a gene. Per germline, CDR1 MNHEY and CDR2 SVGAGI. CDR3 length equals 14 residues. The CDR3 is CASWRGQGTGELFF. CDR3 DNA: TGTGCCAGCTGGCGGGGACAGGGGACCGGGGAGCTGTTTTTT.

This clonotype was seen ten or more times. The V and J genes are TRBV7-8 and TRBJ2-2; 9 nucleotides agree with TRBD1. The CDR3 contains 16 residues. V shed 5 bases and J 5 bases; nucleotides not matched to a gene: 9. Germline CDR1 SGHVS, CDR2 FQNEAQ. CDR3 coding DNA: TGTGCCAGCAGCCCAAGGACAGGGGTATTAACCGGGGAGCTGTTTTTT. Amino acid sequence: CASSPRTGVLTGELFF.